This T cell receptor (beta chain) was obtained from a study of T cell responses to AZD1222 COVID-19 vaccine. Only in-frame clones appear in the TCRdb table, and some are missing; sequencing was by immunoSEQ multiplex PCR. The sample has approximately 190,000 clones, roughly 92% seen once. Study outcomes and limitations: The donor group comprised mostly white British people and more females; the analysis possibly underestimated clonal diversity.

The germline CDR1 and CDR2 sequences are LGHNA and YNFKEQ. V was trimmed by 0 bases and J by 0 bases, leaving 9 bases between them. This CDR3 is built from 16 residues. Only a few counts were recorded for this clone. The antigen is undetermined. This clonotype was sampled from an adult in good health. V gene TRBV4-2 combines with J gene TRBJ2-1; TRBD2 is a possible D gene (6 bases). Sequencing used peripheral blood, obtained on day 0 of AZD1222 vaccination. CDR3: CASSQEEGGSYNEQFF. The DNA for the CDR3 is TGTGCCAGCAGCCAAGAGGAGGGAGGCTCCTACAATGAGCAGTTCTTC.